This is a list of T cell receptor beta chains from one sample in a study of OX40 agonist ivuxolimab in advanced cancers. The repertoire was sequenced with immunoSEQ multiplex PCR; TCRdb's copy has only in-frame clones and lacks some. The table shows some 15,000 clones, with roughly 80% occurring only once. The starting material was CD4+ or CD8+ T cells sorted from blood, obtained in a trial of the OX40 agonist ivuxolimab. These receptors were taken from an adult with an advanced solid tumor such as melanoma, head and neck, liver or kidney cancer. Both conserved end residues are part of each CDR3.

V: TRBV7-8; J: TRBJ2-1; CDR3: CASSLGAVYNEQFF
V: TRBV28; J: TRBJ1-5; CDR3: CASRGTGWRNQPQHF
V: TRBV4-1; J: TRBJ2-2; CDR3: CASSQDTSGIGGELFF
V: TRBV5-4; J: TRBJ2-7; CDR3: CASSAGTGGLYEQYF
V: TRBV10-1; J: TRBJ2-1; CDR3: CASSESSLHEQFF
V: TRBV13; J: TRBJ1-3; CDR3: CASSSGTGNTIYF
V: TRBV9; J: TRBJ2-2; CDR3: CASSVDTGELFF
V: TRBV19; J: TRBJ2-5; CDR3: CASRGQETQYF
V: TRBV28; J: TRBJ1-1; CDR3: CASTRDRERSAFF
V: TRBV19; J: TRBJ2-1; CDR3: CASSNYNEQFF
V: TRBV28; J: TRBJ2-3; CDR3: CASRFGRFGTDTQYF
V: TRBV7-9; J: TRBJ2-7; CDR3: CASSLTFGVGDEQYF
V: TRBV7-8; J: TRBJ2-1; CDR3: CASSLAVNNEQFF
V: TRBV11-1; J: TRBJ2-3; CDR3: CASSAPRGRVNTQYF